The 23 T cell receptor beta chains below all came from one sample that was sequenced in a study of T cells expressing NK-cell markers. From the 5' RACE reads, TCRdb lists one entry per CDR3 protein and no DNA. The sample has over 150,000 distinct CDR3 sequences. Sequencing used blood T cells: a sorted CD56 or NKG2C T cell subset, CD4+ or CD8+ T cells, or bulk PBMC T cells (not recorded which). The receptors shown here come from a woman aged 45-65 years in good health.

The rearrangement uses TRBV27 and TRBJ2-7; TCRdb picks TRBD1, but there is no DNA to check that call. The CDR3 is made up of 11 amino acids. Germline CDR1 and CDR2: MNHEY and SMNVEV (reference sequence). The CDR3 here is CASKWGREQYF.

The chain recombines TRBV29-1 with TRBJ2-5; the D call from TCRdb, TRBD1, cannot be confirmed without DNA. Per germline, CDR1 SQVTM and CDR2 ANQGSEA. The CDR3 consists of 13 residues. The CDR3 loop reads CSVAPLAQETQYF.

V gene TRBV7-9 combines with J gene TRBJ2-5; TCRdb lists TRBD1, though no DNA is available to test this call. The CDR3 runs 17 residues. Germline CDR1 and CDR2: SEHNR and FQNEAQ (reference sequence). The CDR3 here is CASSPPTPGPRLETQYF.

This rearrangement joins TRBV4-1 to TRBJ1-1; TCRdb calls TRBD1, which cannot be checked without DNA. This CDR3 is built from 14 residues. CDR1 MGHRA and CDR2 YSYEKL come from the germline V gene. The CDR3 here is CASSQRKGWTEAFF.

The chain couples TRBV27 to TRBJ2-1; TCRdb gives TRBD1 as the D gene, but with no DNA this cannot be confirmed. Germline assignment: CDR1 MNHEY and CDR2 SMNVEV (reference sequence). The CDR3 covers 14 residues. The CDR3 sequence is CASSLQGSRHEQFF.

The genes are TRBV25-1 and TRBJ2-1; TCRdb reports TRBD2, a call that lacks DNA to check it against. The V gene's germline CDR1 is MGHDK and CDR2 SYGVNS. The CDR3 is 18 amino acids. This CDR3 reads CASSELAVGLLSYNEQFF.

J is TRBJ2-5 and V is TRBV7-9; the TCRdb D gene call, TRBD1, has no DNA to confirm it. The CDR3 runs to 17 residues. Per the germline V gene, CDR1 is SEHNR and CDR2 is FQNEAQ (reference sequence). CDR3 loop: CASSSVPSGTGLETQYF.

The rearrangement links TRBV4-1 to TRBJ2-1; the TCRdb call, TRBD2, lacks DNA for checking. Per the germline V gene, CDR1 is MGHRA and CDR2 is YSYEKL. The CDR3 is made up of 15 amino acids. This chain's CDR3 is CASSPSSSSYNEQFF.

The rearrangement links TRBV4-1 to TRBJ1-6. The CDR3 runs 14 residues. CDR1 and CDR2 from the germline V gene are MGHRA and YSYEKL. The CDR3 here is CASSQETIRSPLHF.

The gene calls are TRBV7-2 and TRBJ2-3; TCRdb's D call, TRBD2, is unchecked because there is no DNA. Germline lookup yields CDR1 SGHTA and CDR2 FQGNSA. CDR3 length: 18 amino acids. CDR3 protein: CASSYRGRLAGNTDTQYF.

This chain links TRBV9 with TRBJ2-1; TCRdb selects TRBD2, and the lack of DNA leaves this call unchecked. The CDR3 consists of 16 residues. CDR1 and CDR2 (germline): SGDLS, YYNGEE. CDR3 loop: CASSVGGSGSGNEQFF.

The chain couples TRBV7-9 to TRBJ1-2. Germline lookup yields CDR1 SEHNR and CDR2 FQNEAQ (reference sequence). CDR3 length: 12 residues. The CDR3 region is CASRGTSAGYTF.

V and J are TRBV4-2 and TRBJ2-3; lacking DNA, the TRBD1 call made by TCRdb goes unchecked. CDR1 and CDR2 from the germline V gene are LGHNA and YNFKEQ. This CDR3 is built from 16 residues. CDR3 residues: CASSQVPGAGEDTQYF.

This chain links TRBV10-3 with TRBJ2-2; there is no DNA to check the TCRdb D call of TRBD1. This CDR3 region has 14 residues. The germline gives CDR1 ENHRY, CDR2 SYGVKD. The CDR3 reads CAAWGSGNTGELFF.

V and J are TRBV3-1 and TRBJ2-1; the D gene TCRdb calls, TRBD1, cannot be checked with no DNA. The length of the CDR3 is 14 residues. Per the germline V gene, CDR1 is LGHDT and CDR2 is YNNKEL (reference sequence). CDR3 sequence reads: CASVGGPQYNEQFF.

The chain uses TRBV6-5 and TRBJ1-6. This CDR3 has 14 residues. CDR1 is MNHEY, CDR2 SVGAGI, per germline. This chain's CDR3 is CASSQNPGGQGLHF.

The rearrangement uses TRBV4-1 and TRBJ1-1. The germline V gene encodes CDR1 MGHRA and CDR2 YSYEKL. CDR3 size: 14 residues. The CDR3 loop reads CASSQPSAGTEAFF.

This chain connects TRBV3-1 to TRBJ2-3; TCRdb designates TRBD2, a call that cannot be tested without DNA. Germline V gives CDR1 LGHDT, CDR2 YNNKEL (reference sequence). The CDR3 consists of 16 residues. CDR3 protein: CASSRVTSGREDTQYF.

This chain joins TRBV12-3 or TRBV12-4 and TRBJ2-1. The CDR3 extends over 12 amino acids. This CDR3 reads CASSLSSNEQFF.

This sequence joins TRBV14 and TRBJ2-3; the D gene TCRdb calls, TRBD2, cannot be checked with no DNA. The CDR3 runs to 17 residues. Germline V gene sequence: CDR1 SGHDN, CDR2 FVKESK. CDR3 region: CASSQDRASGDPDTQYF.

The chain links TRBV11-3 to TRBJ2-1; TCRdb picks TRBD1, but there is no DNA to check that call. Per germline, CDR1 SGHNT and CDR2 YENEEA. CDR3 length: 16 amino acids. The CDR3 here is CASSSSPQAGQDEQFF.

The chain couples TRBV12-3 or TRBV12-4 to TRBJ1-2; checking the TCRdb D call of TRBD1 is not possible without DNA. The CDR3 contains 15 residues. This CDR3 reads CASSTDGTVNYGYTF.

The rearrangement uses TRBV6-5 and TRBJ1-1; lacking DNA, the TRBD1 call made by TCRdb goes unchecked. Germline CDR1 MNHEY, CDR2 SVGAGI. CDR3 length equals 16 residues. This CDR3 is CASSYRPWVGNTEAFF.